The source of this T cell receptor beta chain is a study of T cell repertoires in cytomegalovirus infection. About the research overall: Through public TCR beta signatures, both CMV infection and matching HLA type were indicated.

A remark on this clonotype: Its antigen is currently unknown.

Each CDR3 protein gets one entry after TCRdb re-called the reads with MiXCR. The sample holds roughly 990,000 distinct CDR3 sequences, less than 40% seen once. General study findings and limits: Summed frequency of shared TCR beta families picked out CMV carriers who also had the relevant HLA. Clonotypes of TCR beta that were HLA-C-restricted and CMV-specific dominated the ex vivo response.

Germline V CDR1 and CDR2: KGHDR, SFDVKD. The CDR3 extends over 12 amino acids. The material sequenced was cultured CD8+ T cells from PBMCs, taken from culture after CMV antigen stimulation. This TCR came from a human donor in good health (CMV status not recorded). Some clones in this sample may be carry-over from other donors' samples. The genes are TRBV24-1 and TRBJ2-2, with D hard to call. In DNA, the CDR3 is TGTGCAACGAGAGCGAACACCGGGGAGCTGTTTTTT. Amino acid sequence: CATRANTGELFF.